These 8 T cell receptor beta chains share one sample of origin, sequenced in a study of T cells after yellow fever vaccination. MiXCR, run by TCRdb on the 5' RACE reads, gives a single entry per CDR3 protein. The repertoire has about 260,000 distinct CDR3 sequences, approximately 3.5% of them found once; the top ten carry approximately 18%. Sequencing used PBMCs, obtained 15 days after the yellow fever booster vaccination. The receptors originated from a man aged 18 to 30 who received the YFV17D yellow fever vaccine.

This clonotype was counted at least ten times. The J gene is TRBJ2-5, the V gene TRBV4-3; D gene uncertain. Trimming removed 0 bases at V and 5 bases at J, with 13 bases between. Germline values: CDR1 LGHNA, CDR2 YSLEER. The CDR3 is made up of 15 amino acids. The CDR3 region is CASSQEVRVGETQYF. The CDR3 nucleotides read TGCGCCAGCAGCCAAGAGGTTCGCGTCGGGGAGACCCAGTACTTC.

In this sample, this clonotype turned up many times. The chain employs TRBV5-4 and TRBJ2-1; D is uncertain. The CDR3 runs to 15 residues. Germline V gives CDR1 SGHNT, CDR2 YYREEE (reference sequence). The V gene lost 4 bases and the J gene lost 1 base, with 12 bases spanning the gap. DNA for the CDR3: TGTGCCAGCAGCCCGGGCGTGGGGTCCTACAATGAGCAGTTCTTC. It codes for CASSPGVGSYNEQFF.

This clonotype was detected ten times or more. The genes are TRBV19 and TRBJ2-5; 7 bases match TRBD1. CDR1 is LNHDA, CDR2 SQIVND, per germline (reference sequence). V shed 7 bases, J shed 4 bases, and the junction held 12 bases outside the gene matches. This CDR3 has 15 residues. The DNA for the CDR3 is TGTGCCAGTACCCCCGGGACAGCCATAGGAGAGACCCAGTACTTC. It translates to CASTPGTAIGETQYF.

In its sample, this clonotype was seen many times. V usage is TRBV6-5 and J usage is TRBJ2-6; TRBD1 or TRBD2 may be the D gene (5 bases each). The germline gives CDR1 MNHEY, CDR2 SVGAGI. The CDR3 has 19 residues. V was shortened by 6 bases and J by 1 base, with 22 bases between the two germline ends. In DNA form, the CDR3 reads TGTGCCAGCAGACAAACCCCGGTGGGGACCTTGTCTGGGGCCAACGTCCTGACTTTC. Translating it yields CASRQTPVGTLSGANVLTF.

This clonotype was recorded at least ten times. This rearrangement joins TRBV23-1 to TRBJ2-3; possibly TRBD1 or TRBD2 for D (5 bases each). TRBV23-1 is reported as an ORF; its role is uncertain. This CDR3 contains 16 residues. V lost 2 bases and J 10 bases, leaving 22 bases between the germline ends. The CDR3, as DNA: TGCGCCAGCAGTCAACCATCGGTGGGGTGGGGGATAGCGCAGTATTTT. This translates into CASSQPSVGWGIAQYF.

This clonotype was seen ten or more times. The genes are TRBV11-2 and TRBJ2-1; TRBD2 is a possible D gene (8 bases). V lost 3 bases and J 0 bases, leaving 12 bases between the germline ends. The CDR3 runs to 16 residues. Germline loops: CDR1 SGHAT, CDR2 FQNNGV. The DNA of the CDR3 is TGTGCCAGCAGCTTGCGGGGGGACAGCTCCTACAATGAGCAGTTCTTC. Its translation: CASSLRGDSSYNEQFF.

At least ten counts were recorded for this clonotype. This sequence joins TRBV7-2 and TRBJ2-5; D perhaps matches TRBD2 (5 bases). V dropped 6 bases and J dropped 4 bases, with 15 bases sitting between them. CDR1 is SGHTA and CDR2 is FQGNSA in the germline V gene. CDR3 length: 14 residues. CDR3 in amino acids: CASRVGWGVETQYF. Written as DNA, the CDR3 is TGTGCCAGCAGAGTAGGGTGGGGAGTAGAGACCCAGTACTTC.

CDR3 DNA sequence: TGCAGCGTTGGGACAGGGGGCACAGATACGCAGTATTTT. Amino acid sequence: CSVGTGGTDTQYF. The chain employs TRBV29-1 and TRBJ2-3, with 9 bases that match TRBD1. Germline CDR1 reads SQVTM; CDR2 reads ANQGSEA. The CDR3 has 13 residues. Germline trimming cut 4 bases from V and 1 base from J; bases unmatched to any gene: 0.